A single sample is the source of the 13 T cell receptor beta chains below, sequenced in a study of T cell responses to AZD1222 COVID-19 vaccine. Produced via immunoSEQ multiplex PCR; TCRdb's table is partial and in-frame only. The sample lists 70,000 to 90,000 clones; almost 80% were seen once. Sequencing was performed on peripheral blood, taken on day 0 of AZD1222 vaccination. These receptors all come from an adult in good health.

The V and J genes are TRBV7-6 and TRBJ2-5; D is perhaps TRBD2 (6 bases). The ends were cut back, 5 bases at V and 5 bases at J, with 12 bases in the middle. This CDR3 has 13 amino acids. Germline loops: CDR1 SGHVS, CDR2 FNYEAQ. Here the CDR3 reads CASSQEGWETQYF. As DNA, the CDR3 is TGTGCCAGCAGCCAGGAGGGGTGGGAGACCCAGTACTTC. Filled out from reference TRBV7-6 and TRBJ2-5, the complete variable domain reads GAGVSQSPRYKVTKRGQDVALRCDPISGHVSLYWYRQALGQGPEFLTYFNYEAQQDKSGLPNDRFSAERPEGSISTLTIQRTEQRDSAMYRCASSQEGWETQYFGPGTRLLVL.

The gene calls are TRBV25-1 and TRBJ2-5; 10 bases line up with TRBD1. Germline values: CDR1 MGHDK, CDR2 SYGVNS. There are 14 residues in the CDR3. J gave up 6 bases and V 5 bases, and 6 bases lay outside the gene matches. The DNA of the CDR3 is TGTGCCAGCAGTCCCCCGGGACAGGGGAAGACCCAGTACTTC. This translates into CASSPPGQGKTQYF.

The chain couples TRBV10-2 to TRBJ2-7; D is undetermined. The CDR3 sequence is 15 residues long. V was shortened by 3 bases and J by 0 bases, with 12 bases between the two germline ends. Per germline, CDR1 WSHSY and CDR2 SAAADI. In nucleotides, the CDR3 is TGCGCCAGCAGTGACTTTTCGGGTCGCTCCTACGAGCAGTACTTC. Residues: CASSDFSGRSYEQYF.

The chain recombines TRBV19 with TRBJ2-3, with 11 bases aligning to TRBD2. Germline V gene sequence: CDR1 LNHDA, CDR2 SQIVND (reference sequence). V lost 7 bases and J lost 0; bases outside the gene matches: 3. The CDR3 sequence is 15 residues long. CDR3 DNA sequence: TGTGCCAGTACGACTAGCGGGGTTAGCACAGATACGCAGTATTTT. Its translation: CASTTSGVSTDTQYF.

The rearrangement uses TRBV23-1 and TRBJ1-5; TRBD1 agrees at 7 bases. TRBV23-1 is classed as an ORF, of uncertain function. The CDR3 sequence is 20 residues long. V dropped 0 bases and J dropped 0; count of bases not matched to a gene: 14. The CDR3 bases are TGCGCCAGCAGTCAATCGACTCCCGGGACAGAGATAGATAGCAATCAGCCCCAGCATTTT. Amino acid sequence: CASSQSTPGTEIDSNQPQHF.

There are a few counts of this clone. The chain couples TRBV6-5 to TRBJ2-5, with 9 bases lining up with TRBD1. The V and J ends lost 6 bases and 6 bases, in that order; junction bases with no gene match: 8. CDR1 MNHEY and CDR2 SVGAGI come from the germline V gene. The CDR3 runs to 14 residues. The CDR3 DNA reads TGTGCCAGCAGACGCACAGGGGGCGGTCAGACCCAGTACTTC. This gives the protein CASRRTGGGQTQYF.

The chain uses TRBV12-3 or TRBV12-4 and TRBJ1-2; tentatively, D is TRBD1 (6 bases). Trimming took 3 bases from V and 2 from J, leaving 7 bases between them. This CDR3 comprises 13 residues. The CDR3: CASSLGANYGYTF. Here the CDR3 DNA reads TGTGCCAGCAGTTTGGGGGCCAACTATGGCTACACCTTC.

The rearrangement links TRBV11-2 to TRBJ2-7; TRBD2 aligns across 8 bases. The CDR3 sequence is 14 residues long. CDR1 and CDR2 (germline): SGHAT, FQNNGV. V was clipped by 4 bases and J by 3 bases; unmatched bases: 5. CDR3 sequence (DNA): TGTGCCAGCAGCTCTCTACGGGAGGGCTACGAGCAGTACTTC. Its protein is CASSSLREGYEQYF.

The chain carries TRBV5-1 and TRBJ2-2; 8 bases line up with TRBD1. The germline V gene encodes CDR1 SGHRS and CDR2 YFSETQ. The V gene end was trimmed by 3 bases and the J gene end by 4 bases; junction bases not matched to a gene: 5. The CDR3 runs to 15 residues. CDR3 region: CASSWGTGGTGELFF. The CDR3 nucleotides read TGCGCCAGCAGCTGGGGTACAGGGGGCACCGGGGAGCTGTTTTTT.

This clone was counted a single time. The J gene is TRBJ2-1, the V gene TRBV9; D possibly matches TRBD1 or TRBD2 (5 bases each). Deletions cut 2 bases from V and 7 bases from J, with 10 bases between. The CDR3 runs to 13 residues. Germline V gene lookup returns CDR1 SGDLS and CDR2 YYNGEE. CDR3 coding DNA: TGTGCCAGCAGCGTGTGGGGCGGGAATGAGCAGTTCTTC. Amino acid sequence: CASSVWGGNEQFF.

This chain joins TRBV4-1 and TRBJ1-2, with D possibly being TRBD1 (5 bases). Trimming left V 1 base short and J 12 bases short, with 21 bases between. The germline gives CDR1 MGHRA, CDR2 YSYEKL. The CDR3 consists of 15 residues. The CDR3 DNA is TGCGCCAGCAGCCAAGGGCTCGGGACCGGCTTCCAAAACACCTTC. Its protein product is CASSQGLGTGFQNTF.

The V call is TRBV6-1, the J call TRBJ1-5, with 7 bases lining up with TRBD1. The CDR3 loop spans 16 amino acids. Trimming took 1 base from V and 2 from J; bases not matched to a gene: 5. The germline V gene encodes CDR1 MNHNS and CDR2 SASEGT. The CDR3 sequence is CASSEEEGQGNQPQHF. The CDR3 coding sequence is TGTGCCAGCAGTGAAGAGGAAGGACAGGGCAATCAGCCCCAGCATTTT.

This clone has a handful of counts. V and J are TRBV5-1 and TRBJ2-1, with D possibly TRBD2 on 6 matching bases. Looked up from germline, CDR1 is SGHRS and CDR2 is YFSETQ. V was cut by 2 bases and J by 4 bases, with 13 bases left in between. CDR3 length equals 15 residues. The CDR3 coding sequence is TGCGCCAGCAGCTTACTAGCCGAGGCTTACAATGAGCAGTTCTTC. Translation gives CASSLLAEAYNEQFF.